This TCR beta chain was sequenced for a study of CD8+ T cells in alopecia areata. General study findings and limits: Elevated clonality characterized lesional scalp relative to normal scalp, particularly in alopecia totalis/universalis. For patients receiving tofacitinib, scalp clonality and expanded CD8+ clones among the top 100 significantly decreased. Sequence data from scalp samples additionally include resident alphabeta T cells of normal skin.

Extracted from the samples, RNA was reverse transcribed into cDNA to serve as the sequencing template. The repertoire was sequenced with immunoSEQ multiplex PCR; TCRdb's copy has only in-frame clones and lacks some. Of about 210,000 clones detected, around three fifths appear once; the ten largest clones hold roughly 4.2%. As regards this clone: The antigen remains unidentified.

The treatment denotes: oral pan-JAK inhibitor, 5-10 mg twice daily. This receptor was identified in a human donor with alopecia areata. The specimen comprised CD4+ T cells sorted from blood, sampled at week 4, from a patient treated with tofacitinib.

CDR3 sequence reads: CASSFQEGGNYGYTF. The CDR3 region has the DNA TGTGCCAGCAGCTTTCAAGAGGGGGGGAACTATGGCTACACCTTC. The V call is TRBV9, the J call TRBJ1-2, with D possibly TRBD1 on 6 matching bases. Germline V gene lookup returns CDR1 SGDLS and CDR2 YYNGEE. The ends were cut back, 4 bases at V and 2 bases at J, with 15 bases in the middle. This CDR3 region has 15 residues.